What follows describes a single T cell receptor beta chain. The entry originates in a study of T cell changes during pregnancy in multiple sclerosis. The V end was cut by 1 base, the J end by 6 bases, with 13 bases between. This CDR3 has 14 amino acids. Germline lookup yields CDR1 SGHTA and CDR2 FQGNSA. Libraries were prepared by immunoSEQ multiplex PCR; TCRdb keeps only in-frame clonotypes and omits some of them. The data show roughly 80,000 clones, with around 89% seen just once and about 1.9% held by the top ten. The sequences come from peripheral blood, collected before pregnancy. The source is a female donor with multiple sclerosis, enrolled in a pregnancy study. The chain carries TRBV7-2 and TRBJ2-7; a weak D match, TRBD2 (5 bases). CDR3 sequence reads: CASSLGVSGIEQYF. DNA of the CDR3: TGTGCCAGCAGCTTAGGCGTCTCGGGAATCGAGCAGTACTTC.